Listed below are T cell receptor beta chains from one sample, sequenced in a study of blood T cell repertoires in COVID-19. Libraries were prepared by immunoSEQ multiplex PCR; TCRdb keeps only in-frame clonotypes and omits some of them. Of about 400,000 clones listed, roughly 88% are singletons. Sequenced material: PBMCs or T cells enriched from blood (not recorded which). These receptors were obtained from a woman aged 40 to 50 with acute COVID-19. Both conserved end residues are part of each CDR3. The D gene is left open where the match is weak. Expanded clones get a size class; other rows say once, few or many, or leave the size out.

CDR3 length	D gene	J gene	V gene	clone size	CDR3 DNA	CDR3 protein
13	TRBD1	TRBJ1-4	TRBV2	-	TGTGCCAGCAGCGGGACAGGGGTTGAAAAACTGTTTTTT	CASSGTGVEKLFF
16	TRBD2	TRBJ2-5	TRBV2	-	TGTGCCAGCGGAACGACTAGCGGGGGGTTGAGAGAGACCCAGTACTTC	CASGTTSGGLRETQYF
14	-	TRBJ1-5	TRBV5-1	-	TGCGCCAGCAGCTTGAGCGGCGGCAATCAGCCCCAGCATTTT	CASSLSGGNQPQHF
13	TRBD1	TRBJ2-7	TRBV7-6	-	TGTGCCAGCAGCTACCGGGACAGCTACGAGCAGTACTTC	CASSYRDSYEQYF
18	TRBD2	TRBJ2-2	TRBV9	-	TGTGCCAGCAGCCCGGGACTAGCGGGGGGGCATTACACCGGGGAGCTGTTTTTT	CASSPGLAGGHYTGELFF
15	TRBD1	TRBJ1-1	TRBV7-2	-	TGTGCCAGCAGCCCGGACAGGGGAAGTGACACTGAAGCTTTCTTT	CASSPDRGSDTEAFF
15	-	TRBJ1-4	TRBV5-6	-	TGTGCCAGCAGCTTTTCAGGGAATTCGAATGAAAAACTGTTTTTT	CASSFSGNSNEKLFF
13	-	TRBJ1-2	TRBV19	-	TGTGCCAGTAGGAGGGCGGGAGAGTATGGCTACACCTTC	CASRRAGEYGYTF
16	-	TRBJ1-2	TRBV24-1	-	TGTGCCACCAGTGATCCCCGACCTGGCCCCGGGAATGGCTACACCTTC	CATSDPRPGPGNGYTF
12	TRBD1	TRBJ2-7	TRBV7-2	-	TGTGCCAGCAGCCGGGACAGAGTCGAGCAGTACTTC	CASSRDRVEQYF
15	-	TRBJ1-2	TRBV6-5	-	TGTGCCAGCAGCGACCTCCTGGGCCGAAGGAAGGGCTACACCTTC	CASSDLLGRRKGYTF
16	TRBD1	TRBJ2-6	TRBV30	few	TGTGCCTGGAGAAGGACAGGAACCCCTGGGGCCAACGTCCTGACTTTC	CAWRRTGTPGANVLTF
13	-	TRBJ1-5	TRBV4-1	-	TGCGCCAGCAGCCACCCCCTCAATCAGCCCCAGCATTTT	CASSHPLNQPQHF
13	-	TRBJ1-1	TRBV5-1	-	TGCGCCAGCAGCTCCTACGAGAACACTGAAGCTTTCTTT	CASSSYENTEAFF
11	TRBD2	TRBJ2-3	TRBV5-1	-	TGCGCCAGCAGCTCAGAGACTAGCACCTATTTT	CASSSETSTYF
18	TRBD2	TRBJ2-7	TRBV7-8	-	TGTGCCAGCAGCTTGGGGACTAGCGGGGGGAACCTTTTCTACGAGCAGTACTTC	CASSLGTSGGNLFYEQYF
13	-	TRBJ1-4	TRBV30	-	TGTGCCTGGGACTCAACTACTAATGAAAAACTGTTTTTT	CAWDSTTNEKLFF
14	-	TRBJ2-1	TRBV13	-	TGTGCCAGCAGTGGTAGACGGGGGTGGAATGAGCAGTTCTTC	CASSGRRGWNEQFF
15	-	TRBJ2-7	TRBV7-2	-	TGTGCCAGCAGCCCGCCGGGACTGCTAAAAGGCGAGCAGTACTTC	CASSPPGLLKGEQYF
14	TRBD2	TRBJ2-3	TRBV24-1	-	TGTGCCACCAGTCCTAGCGGGGGCACAGATACGCAGTATTTT	CATSPSGGTDTQYF
13	TRBD2	TRBJ2-1	TRBV10-3	-	TGTGCCACCGCTAGCGGGGGGTACAATGAGCAGTTCTTC	CATASGGYNEQFF
19	TRBD1	TRBJ2-1	TRBV6-2/TRBV6-3	-	TGTGCCAGCAGTTACGGGGCAGGGGGCTTCCCTTCACGGCACAATGAGCAGTTCTTC	CASSYGAGGFPSRHNEQFF
12	-	TRBJ1-2	TRBV24-1	-	TGTGCCACCGGTCCGGGGGACCATGGCTACACCTTC	CATGPGDHGYTF
16	TRBD2	TRBJ2-3	TRBV5-8	-	TGTGCCAGCAGCCTGGCCACTAGCGGGGTCACAGATACGCAGTATTTT	CASSLATSGVTDTQYF
16	-	TRBJ1-1	TRBV7-8	-	TGTGCCAGCAGCCTCTGGCGCGGAGGGAGGAACACTGAAGCTTTCTTT	CASSLWRGGRNTEAFF
16	TRBD2	TRBJ2-2	TRBV19	-	TGTGCCAGTAGTCCCAAAGCGGGGACGAACACCGGGGAGCTGTTTTTT	CASSPKAGTNTGELFF
11	TRBD1	TRBJ1-2	TRBV29-1	-	TGCAGCGTTAGACAGGGTGCTGGCTACACCTTC	CSVRQGAGYTF
15	TRBD1	TRBJ1-2	TRBV2	-	TGTGCCAGCAAGAATTACAGGGGGGCTAACTATGGCTACACCTTC	CASKNYRGANYGYTF
18	TRBD1	TRBJ2-7	TRBV5-1	-	TGCGCCAGCAGCTCCCTGTACCTACCGGGACAGGGAATCAACGAGCAGTACTTC	CASSSLYLPGQGINEQYF
16	TRBD1	TRBJ2-5	TRBV11-3	once	TGTGCCAGCAGCCCCTCCGGGACAGGGGGCGCGGAGACCCAGTACTTC	CASSPSGTGGAETQYF
16	TRBD1	TRBJ2-3	TRBV19	-	TGTGCCAGTAGTACCCCCGACAGGGGAAGCACAGATACGCAGTATTTT	CASSTPDRGSTDTQYF
13	-	TRBJ1-4	TRBV5-1	-	TGCGCCAGCAGCCCAGGGACTAATGAAAAACTGTTTTTT	CASSPGTNEKLFF
15	-	TRBJ2-1	TRBV5-4	-	TGTGCCAGCAGCTTGGGTCCGGGTTCGGTCGATGAGCAGTTCTTC	CASSLGPGSVDEQFF
13	-	TRBJ1-2	TRBV2	-	TGTGCCAGCAAAGACAGGAATAACTATGGCTACACCTTC	CASKDRNNYGYTF
15	TRBD1	TRBJ1-3	TRBV19	-	TGTGCCAGTAGCCTTACGACAGGGAAGGGAAACACCATATATTTT	CASSLTTGKGNTIYF
16	-	TRBJ2-7	TRBV29-1	-	TGCAGCGTCGAGGGCGGGACGGACCGACCGTTCTACGAGCAGTACTTC	CSVEGGTDRPFYEQYF
13	-	TRBJ1-1	TRBV4-1	-	TGCGCCAGCAGCCTGCAGATGAACACTGAAGCTTTCTTT	CASSLQMNTEAFF
14	-	TRBJ1-4	TRBV6-2/TRBV6-3	-	TGTGCCAGCAGTTACTCGAACAATAATGAAAAACTGTTTTTT	CASSYSNNNEKLFF
18	TRBD1	TRBJ1-4	TRBV13	-	TGTGCCAGCAGCTTAGGGGGGACAGGGAGCACCACTAATGAAAAACTGTTTTTT	CASSLGGTGSTTNEKLFF
13	-	TRBJ1-3	TRBV29-1	-	TGCAGCGTCGACACCAACTCTGGAAACACCATATATTTT	CSVDTNSGNTIYF
14	-	TRBJ1-1	TRBV2	-	TGTGCCAGCAGTGCCCTACAGGGTGGCACTGAAGCTTTCTTT	CASSALQGGTEAFF
18	TRBD1	TRBJ2-7	TRBV11-2	-	TGTGCCAGCAGCTTAGATCGGGTCGGGGACAGGGGCTCCTACGAGCAGTACTTC	CASSLDRVGDRGSYEQYF
17	-	TRBJ1-4	TRBV5-6	-	TGTGCCAGCAGCCCGACCCAAGCCACAGCAACTAATGAAAAACTGTTTTTT	CASSPTQATATNEKLFF
17	TRBD1	TRBJ2-1	TRBV9	-	TGTGCCAGCAGCGTCCGACCCGGGACAGGGAGTCACAATGAGCAGTTCTTC	CASSVRPGTGSHNEQFF
15	TRBD1	TRBJ1-6	TRBV11-2	-	TGTGCCAGCAGCTTAGGACAGGGGGCTCTTTCACCCCTCCACTTT	CASSLGQGALSPLHF
12	-	TRBJ2-2	TRBV4-2	-	TGTGCCAGCAGCGAACTACCCGGGGAGCTGTTTTTT	CASSELPGELFF
18	-	TRBJ2-6	TRBV7-8	-	TGTGCCAGCAGCTTAGCTGTCTTTGGCCCCTCTGGGGCCAACGTCCTGACTTTC	CASSLAVFGPSGANVLTF
13	-	TRBJ1-6	TRBV7-9	-	TGTGCCAGCAGCTATCTTGCGGGGTCACCCCTCCACTTT	CASSYLAGSPLHF
14	TRBD1	TRBJ1-5	TRBV2	once	TGTGCCAGCAGCTCCGAGACAGGGGTTCAGCCCCAGCATTTT	CASSSETGVQPQHF
13	-	TRBJ1-2	TRBV6-5	-	TGTGCCAGCAGTTACGGGGGGATTAGGGGCTACACCTTC	CASSYGGIRGYTF
19	TRBD1	TRBJ1-1	TRBV18	-	TGTGCCAGCTCACCCTACCGTCCCCAGACAGGGGGCATGAACACTGAAGCTTTCTTT	CASSPYRPQTGGMNTEAFF
15	TRBD1	TRBJ1-2	TRBV2	-	TGTGCCAGCCGTCCCGGGACAGGGGGCAACTATGGCTACACCTTC	CASRPGTGGNYGYTF
12	-	TRBJ2-7	TRBV25-1	-	TGTGCCAGCACTGCAGGGGCGCTCGAGCAGTACTTC	CASTAGALEQYF
14	-	TRBJ1-2	TRBV6-5	-	TGTGCCAGCAGACCTAATCGGGGGAACTATGGCTACACCTTC	CASRPNRGNYGYTF
15	TRBD1	TRBJ1-2	TRBV19	-	TGTGCCAGTAGTACCTTACACCGGGACAGGGGTGTTTACACCTTC	CASSTLHRDRGVYTF
18	-	TRBJ2-1	TRBV7-9	once	TGTGCCAGCAGGGGCGAGGTTACAGGGCAGATCCATTACAATGAGCAGTTCTTC	CASRGEVTGQIHYNEQFF
15	-	TRBJ2-4	TRBV7-8	-	TGTGCCAGCAGCTTGAGCGACAGCCCCAAAAACATTCAGTACTTC	CASSLSDSPKNIQYF